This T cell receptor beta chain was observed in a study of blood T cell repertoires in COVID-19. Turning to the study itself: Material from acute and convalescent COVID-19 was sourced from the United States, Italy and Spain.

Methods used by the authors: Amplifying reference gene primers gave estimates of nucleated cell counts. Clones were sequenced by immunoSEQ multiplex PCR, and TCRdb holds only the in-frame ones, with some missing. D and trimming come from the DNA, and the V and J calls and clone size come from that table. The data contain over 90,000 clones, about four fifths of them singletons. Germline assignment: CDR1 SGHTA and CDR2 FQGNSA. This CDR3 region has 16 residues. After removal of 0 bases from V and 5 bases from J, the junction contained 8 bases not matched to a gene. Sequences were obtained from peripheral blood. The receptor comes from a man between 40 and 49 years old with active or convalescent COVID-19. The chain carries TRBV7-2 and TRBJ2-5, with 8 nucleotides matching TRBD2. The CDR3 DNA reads TGTGCCAGCAGCTTAGCGATAGGACTAGCTAGCGAGACCCAGTACTTC. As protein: CASSLAIGLASETQYF.